The source of this TCR beta chain is a study of T cells after yellow fever vaccination. Study results and caveats: In post-booster samples, most primary-vaccination clones reappeared (approximately 95% CD4, 70% to 90% CD8).

From the 5' RACE reads, TCRdb called clonotypes with MiXCR, one entry per CDR3 protein. This repertoire shows some 96,000 distinct CDR3 sequences, approximately 8.4% found once; its top ten account for 16%. This clonotype was found once. The junction departs from the called germline gene at one end, perhaps through a read error. This CDR3 comprises 20 residues. Germline assignment: CDR1 LNHDA and CDR2 SQIVND (reference sequence). The clonotype originates from a man in his late teens or twenties who received the YFV17D yellow fever vaccine. The material was CD8+ T cells not binding an NS4B(214-222) dextramer, sorted from PBMCs, obtained less than 18 days after the first yellow fever vaccination. The rearrangement joins TRBV19 to TRBJ2-1; TRBD2 matches 12 bases. Here the CDR3 reads CSSSMSASGGEMYSYNEQFF. In nucleotides, the CDR3 is TGTTCCAGTAGTATGTCTGCTAGCGGGGGGGAGATGTACTCCTACAATGAGCAGTTCTTC.